This T cell receptor (beta chain) was recovered during a study of T cell repertoires in cytomegalovirus infection. Study information: Used in the study were CMV epitopes, some recently identified and HLA-C-restricted, others well-studied and HLA-B-restricted. Evidence of both CMV infection and a matching HLA type came from public TCR beta signatures. Study outcomes and limitations: There were HLA-C-restricted CMV-specific TCR beta clonotypes dominating the ex vivo response. Individuals carrying CMV plus the relevant HLA were identified by cumulative frequency of public TCR beta families.

This clonotype was picked up one time. As yet, its antigen is unknown. Using its own MiXCR run on the reads, TCRdb lists one record per CDR3 protein. The sample yields 450,000 to 650,000 distinct CDR3 sequences, 35% to 50% seen once. Trimming removed 0 bases from V and 1 base from J, with 9 bases in between. The CDR3 contains 16 residues. The germline V gene has CDR1 MGHRA and CDR2 YSYEKL. The genes are TRBV4-1 and TRBJ2-2; D possibly corresponds to TRBD1 (5 bases). This sample comprised cultured PBMCs, obtained from culture after CMV antigen stimulation. The sequence was obtained from a human donor in good health (CMV status not recorded). Some clones in this sample may be carry-over from other donors' samples. The CDR3: CASSQDGAGNTGELFF. The CDR3 DNA reads TGCGCCAGCAGCCAAGATGGGGCAGGGAACACCGGGGAGCTGTTTTTT.